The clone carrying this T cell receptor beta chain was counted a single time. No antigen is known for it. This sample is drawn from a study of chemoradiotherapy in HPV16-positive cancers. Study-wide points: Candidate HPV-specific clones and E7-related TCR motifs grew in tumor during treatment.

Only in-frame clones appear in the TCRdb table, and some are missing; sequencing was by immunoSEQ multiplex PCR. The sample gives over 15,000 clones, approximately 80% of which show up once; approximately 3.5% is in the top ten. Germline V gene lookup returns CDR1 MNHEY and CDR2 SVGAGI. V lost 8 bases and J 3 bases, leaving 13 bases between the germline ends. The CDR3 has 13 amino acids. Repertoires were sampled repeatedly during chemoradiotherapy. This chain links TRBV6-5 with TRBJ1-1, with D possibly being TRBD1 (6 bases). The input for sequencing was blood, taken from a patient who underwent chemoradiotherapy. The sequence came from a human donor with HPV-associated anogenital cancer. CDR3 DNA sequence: TGTGCCAGCCTAGGGGGGGCATACACTGAAGCTTTCTTT. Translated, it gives CASLGGAYTEAFF.